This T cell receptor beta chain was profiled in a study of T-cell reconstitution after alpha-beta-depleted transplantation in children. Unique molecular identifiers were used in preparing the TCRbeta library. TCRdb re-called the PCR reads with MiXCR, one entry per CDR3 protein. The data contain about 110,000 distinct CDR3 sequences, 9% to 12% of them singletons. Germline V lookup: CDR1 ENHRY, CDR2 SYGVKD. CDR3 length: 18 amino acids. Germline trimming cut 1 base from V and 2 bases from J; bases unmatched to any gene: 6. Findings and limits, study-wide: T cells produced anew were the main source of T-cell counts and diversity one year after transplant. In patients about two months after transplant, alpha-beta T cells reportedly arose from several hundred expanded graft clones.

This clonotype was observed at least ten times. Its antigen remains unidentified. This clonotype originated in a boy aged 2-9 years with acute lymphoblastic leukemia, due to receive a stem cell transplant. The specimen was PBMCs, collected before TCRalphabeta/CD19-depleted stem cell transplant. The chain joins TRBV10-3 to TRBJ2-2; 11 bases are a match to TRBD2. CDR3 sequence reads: CAISELPTSGVNTGELFF. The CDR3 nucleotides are TGTGCCATCAGTGAGTTGCCGACTAGCGGGGTAAACACCGGGGAGCTGTTTTTT.